This T cell receptor (beta chain) was identified in a study of human T cells and chemical hapten exposure. Study observations and caveats: Sensitizing to DPC left TCRs with a frequency above 1 in 1000 unaltered.

The library attached unique molecular identifiers to individual cDNA molecules. TCRdb analysed the RACE reads with MiXCR anew, one entry per CDR3 protein. The data show 80,000 to 100,000 distinct CDR3 sequences, approximately 8.2% seen once. Time point reported: healthy volunteer bleed at 2 weeks. The starting material, unfractionated whole blood, was used for total RNA extraction. Per germline, CDR1 SEHNR and CDR2 FQNEAQ (reference sequence). CDR3 length: 14 residues. Between the trimmed V and J ends, which lost 5 bases and 0 bases, there was a span of 8 bases. Notes on this clonotype: Its matching antigen is unknown.

The origin of this receptor is a female donor in good health. Some clones in this sample may be carry-over from other donors' samples. Specimen: whole blood. This rearrangement joins TRBV7-9 to TRBJ2-1; D remains unclear. The DNA of the CDR3 is TGTGCCAGCAGCGCAGTCCACTCCTACAATGAGCAGTTCTTC. Translation: CASSAVHSYNEQFF.